Sequencing of this T cell receptor (beta chain) was carried out in a study of shared clonotypes between healthy human individuals. Study-level points and caveats: Generally, naive subsets came out with larger estimated richness than memory subsets.

Free of recent acute infections or vaccinations, the donors were healthy HIV-negative adults. As for this clone: The antigen is not known. The sample has other DNA sequences that encode this CDR3 too.

Assay: immunoSEQ multiplex PCR; the TCRdb copy retains only in-frame clones and omits some. In the table there are about 1.1 million clones, more than 75% of which are singletons. Sequencing was performed on memory CD4+ T cells from PBMCs. The subset here: CD45RA-negative fraction. The receptor was derived from a man aged 18 to 29 in good health. Some clones in this sample may be carry-over from other donors' samples.

In DNA, the CDR3 is TGTGCCAGCAGCCCAACCGGGGTCACCGGGGAGCTGTTTTTT. This codes for CASSPTGVTGELFF. The genes are TRBV5-6 and TRBJ2-2; a possible D gene is TRBD2 (5 bases). Germline V CDR1 and CDR2: SGHDT, YYEEEE. The ends were cut back, 4 bases at V and 4 bases at J, with 11 bases in the middle. This CDR3 is built from 14 residues.